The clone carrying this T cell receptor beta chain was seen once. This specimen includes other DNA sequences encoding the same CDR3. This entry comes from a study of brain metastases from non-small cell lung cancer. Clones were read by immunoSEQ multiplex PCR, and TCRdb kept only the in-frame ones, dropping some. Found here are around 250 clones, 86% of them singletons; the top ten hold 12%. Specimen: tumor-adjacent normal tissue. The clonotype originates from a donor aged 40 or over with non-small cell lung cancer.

The CDR3 here is CASSPLPETQYF. The CDR3 nucleotides read TGTGCCAGCTCACCATTACCAGAAACCCAGTACTTC. J is TRBJ2-5 and V is TRBV18; D is uncertain. Germline-derived CDR1 and CDR2 are KGHSH and LQKENI. The CDR3 is 12 residues long. V dropped 2 bases and J dropped 8 bases, with 9 bases sitting between them.